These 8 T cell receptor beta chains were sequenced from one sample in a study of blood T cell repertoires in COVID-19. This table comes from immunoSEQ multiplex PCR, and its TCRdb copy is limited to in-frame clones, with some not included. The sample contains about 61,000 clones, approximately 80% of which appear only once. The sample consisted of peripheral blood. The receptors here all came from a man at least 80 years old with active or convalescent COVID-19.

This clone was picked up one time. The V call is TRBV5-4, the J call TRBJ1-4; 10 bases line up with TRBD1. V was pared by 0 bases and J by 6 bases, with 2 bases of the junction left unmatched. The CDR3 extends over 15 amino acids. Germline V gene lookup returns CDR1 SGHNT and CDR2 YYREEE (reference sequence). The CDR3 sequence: CASSLDGTGDEKLFF. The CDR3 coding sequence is TGTGCCAGCAGCTTGGACGGGACAGGGGATGAAAAACTGTTTTTT.

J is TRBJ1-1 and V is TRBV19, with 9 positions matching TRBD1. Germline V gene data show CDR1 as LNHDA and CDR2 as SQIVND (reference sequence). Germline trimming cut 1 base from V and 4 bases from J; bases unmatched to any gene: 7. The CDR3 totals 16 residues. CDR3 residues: CASSIGTGEVSTEAFF. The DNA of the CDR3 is TGTGCCAGTAGTATAGGGACAGGGGAAGTGAGCACTGAAGCTTTCTTT.

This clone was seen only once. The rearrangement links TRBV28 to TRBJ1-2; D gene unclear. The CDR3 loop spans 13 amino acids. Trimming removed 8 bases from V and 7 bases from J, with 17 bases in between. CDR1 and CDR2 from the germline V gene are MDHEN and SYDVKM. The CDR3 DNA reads TGTGCCAGCCTTTCAACTCAATCCTCTGGCTACACCTTC. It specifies CASLSTQSSGYTF.

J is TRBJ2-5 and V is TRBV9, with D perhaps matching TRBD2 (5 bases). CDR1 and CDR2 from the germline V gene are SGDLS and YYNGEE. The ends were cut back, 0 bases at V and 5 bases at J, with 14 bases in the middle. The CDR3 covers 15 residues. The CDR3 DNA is TGTGCCAGCAGCGTAGTCGCTAGCTGGGGTGAGACCCAGTACTTC. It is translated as CASSVVASWGETQYF.

The CDR3 DNA is TGTGCCAGCAGTTACTCGACAGGGGACCAAAACATTCAGTACTTC. The encoded protein is CASSYSTGDQNIQYF. This rearrangement joins TRBV6-6 to TRBJ2-4, with 8 nucleotides matching TRBD1. CDR3 length equals 15 residues. CDR1 and CDR2 (germline): MNHNY, SVGAGI (reference sequence). Unmatched junction bases numbered 3, after V lost 0 bases and J lost 5 bases.

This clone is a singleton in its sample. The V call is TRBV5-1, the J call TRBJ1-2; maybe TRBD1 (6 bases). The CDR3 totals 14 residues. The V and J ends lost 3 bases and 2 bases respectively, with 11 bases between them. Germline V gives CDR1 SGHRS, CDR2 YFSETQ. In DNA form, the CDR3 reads TGCGCCAGCAGCTCACCACAGGGCAACTATGGCTACACCTTC. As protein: CASSSPQGNYGYTF.

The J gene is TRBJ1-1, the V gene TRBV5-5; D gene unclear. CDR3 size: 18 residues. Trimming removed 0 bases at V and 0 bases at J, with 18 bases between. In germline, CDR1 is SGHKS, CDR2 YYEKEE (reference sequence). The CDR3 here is CASSLEVGYGRVNTEAFF. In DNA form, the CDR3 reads TGTGCCAGCAGCTTGGAAGTCGGTTACGGGAGAGTGAACACTGAAGCTTTCTTT.

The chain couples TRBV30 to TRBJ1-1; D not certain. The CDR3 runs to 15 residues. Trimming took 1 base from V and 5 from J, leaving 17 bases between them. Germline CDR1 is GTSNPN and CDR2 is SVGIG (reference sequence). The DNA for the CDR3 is TGTGCCTGGAGTGACTTACAGTCTACCGTAACTGAAGCTTTCTTT. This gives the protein CAWSDLQSTVTEAFF.